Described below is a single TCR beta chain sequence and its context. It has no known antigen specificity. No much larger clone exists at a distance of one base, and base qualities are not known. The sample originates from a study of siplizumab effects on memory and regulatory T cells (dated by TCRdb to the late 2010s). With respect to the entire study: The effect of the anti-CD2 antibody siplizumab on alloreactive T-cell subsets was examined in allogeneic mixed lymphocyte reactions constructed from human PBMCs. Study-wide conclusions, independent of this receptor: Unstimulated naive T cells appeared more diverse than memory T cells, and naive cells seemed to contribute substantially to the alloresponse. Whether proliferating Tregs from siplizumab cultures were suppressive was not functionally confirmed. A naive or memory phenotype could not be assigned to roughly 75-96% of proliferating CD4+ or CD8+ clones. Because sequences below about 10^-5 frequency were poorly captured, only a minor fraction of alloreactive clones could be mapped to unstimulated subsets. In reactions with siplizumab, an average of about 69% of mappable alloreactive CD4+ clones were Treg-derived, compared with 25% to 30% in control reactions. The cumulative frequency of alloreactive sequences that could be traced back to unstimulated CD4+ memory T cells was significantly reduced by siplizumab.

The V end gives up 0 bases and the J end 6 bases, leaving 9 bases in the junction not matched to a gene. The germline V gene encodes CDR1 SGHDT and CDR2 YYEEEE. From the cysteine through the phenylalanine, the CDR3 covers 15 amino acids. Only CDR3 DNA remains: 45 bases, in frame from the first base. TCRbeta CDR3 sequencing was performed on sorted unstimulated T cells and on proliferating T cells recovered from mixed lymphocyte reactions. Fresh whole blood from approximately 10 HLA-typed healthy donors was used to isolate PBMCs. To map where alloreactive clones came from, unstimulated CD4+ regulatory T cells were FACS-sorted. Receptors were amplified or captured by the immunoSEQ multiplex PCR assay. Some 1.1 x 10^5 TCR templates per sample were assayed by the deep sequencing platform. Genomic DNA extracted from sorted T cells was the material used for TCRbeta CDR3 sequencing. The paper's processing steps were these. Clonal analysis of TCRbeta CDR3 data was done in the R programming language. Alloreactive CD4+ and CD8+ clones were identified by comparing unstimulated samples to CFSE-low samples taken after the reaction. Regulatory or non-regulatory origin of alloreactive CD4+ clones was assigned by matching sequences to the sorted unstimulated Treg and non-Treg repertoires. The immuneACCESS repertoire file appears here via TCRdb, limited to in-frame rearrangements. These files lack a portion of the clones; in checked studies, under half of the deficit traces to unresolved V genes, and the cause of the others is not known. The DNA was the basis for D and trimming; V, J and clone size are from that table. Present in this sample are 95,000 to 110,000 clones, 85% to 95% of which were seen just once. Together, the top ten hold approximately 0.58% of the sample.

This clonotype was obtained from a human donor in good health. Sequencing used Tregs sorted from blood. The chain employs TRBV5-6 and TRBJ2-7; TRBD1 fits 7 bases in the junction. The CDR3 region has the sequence CASSLGAGGTGEQYF. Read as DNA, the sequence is TGTGCCAGCAGCTTGGGTGCAGGGGGAACGGGCGAGCAGTACTTC. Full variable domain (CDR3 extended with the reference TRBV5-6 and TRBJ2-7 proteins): DAGVTQSPTHLIKTRGQQVTLRCSPKSGHDTVSWYQQALGQGPQFIFQYYEEEERQRGNFPDRFSGHQFPNYSSELNVNALLLGDSALYLCASSLGAGGTGEQYFGPGTRLTVT.